Presented here are 11 T cell receptor beta chains from one specimen sequenced in a study of early T cells in non-severe SARS-CoV-2 infection. TCRdb re-derived calls from the 5' RACE reads in MiXCR, one entry per CDR3 protein. In the table there are over 60,000 distinct CDR3 sequences, 11% of which are singletons. The specimen comprised whole blood, sampled at baseline. These receptor sequences come from an adult who was a healthcare worker with PCR-confirmed SARS-CoV-2 infection or an uninfected control (not recorded which).

This clonotype was detected many times. V usage is TRBV7-2 and J usage is TRBJ2-1; D may be TRBD1 (6 bases). V lost 4 bases, J lost 8 bases, and 12 bases lay in between. Looked up from germline, CDR1 is SGHTA and CDR2 is FQGNSA. This CDR3 is 13 amino acids long. CDR3 region: CASSSDSGYEQFF. The CDR3 DNA reads as TGTGCCAGCAGCTCGGACAGTGGGTATGAGCAGTTCTTC.

This clonotype has a handful of counts. The genes are TRBV24-1 and TRBJ1-1; D is undetermined. V dropped 11 bases and J dropped 5 bases, with 14 bases sitting between them. The length of the CDR3 is 12 residues. The germline CDR1 and CDR2 sequences are KGHDR and SFDVKD. Here the CDR3 reads CANTGSGTEAFF. The DNA of the CDR3 is TGTGCCAACACCGGATCGGGAACTGAAGCTTTCTTT.

In its sample, this clonotype was seen a few times. The V and J genes are TRBV20-1 and TRBJ2-7, with 8 positions matching TRBD1. The CDR3 runs 14 residues. V lost 3 bases and J lost 3; bases outside the gene matches: 7. Germline V gene data show CDR1 as DFQATT and CDR2 as SNEGSKA (reference sequence). The CDR3 protein is CSASTSGTGYEQYF. The CDR3 nucleotides are TGCAGTGCTAGCACCTCCGGGACAGGCTACGAGCAGTACTTC.

This clonotype has ten or more counts. This chain links TRBV20-1 with TRBJ1-5; the match to TRBD1 covers 8 bases. The V gene end was trimmed by 3 bases and the J gene end by 5 bases; junction bases not matched to a gene: 9. Germline V lookup: CDR1 DFQATT, CDR2 SNEGSKA (reference sequence). This CDR3 is 15 amino acids long. CDR3 sequence (DNA): TGCAGTGCTAGTCTCGGACAGGGAGTTTATCAGCCCCAGCATTTT. Its protein is CSASLGQGVYQPQHF.

This clonotype has only a few counts. The rearrangement uses TRBV5-1 and TRBJ2-3, with D perhaps TRBD2 (6 bases). The V and J ends lost 4 bases and 6 bases respectively, with 12 bases between them. Germline lookup yields CDR1 SGHRS and CDR2 YFSETQ. This CDR3 region has 13 residues. CDR3 nucleotide sequence: TGCGCCAGCAGCGGGGGGTACGGTGATACGCAGTATTTT. Protein: CASSGGYGDTQYF.

This clonotype came up many times. The J gene is TRBJ2-5, the V gene TRBV6-5; 11 bases line up with TRBD2. Germline CDR1 and CDR2: MNHEY and SVGAGI. V trimming: 6 bases; J trimming: 4 bases; junction bases outside the gene matches: 7. The CDR3 consists of 15 residues. The CDR3 reads CASSRSGGAGETQYF. The CDR3 DNA reads as TGTGCCAGCAGCCGTAGCGGGGGGGCGGGAGAGACCCAGTACTTC.

This sequence joins TRBV7-2 and TRBJ2-3; 9 nucleotides line up with TRBD2. Germline V lookup: CDR1 SGHTA, CDR2 FQGNSA. The CDR3 runs 17 residues. The J segment lost 6 bases and the V segment lost 6 bases, leaving 16 bases of the junction unmatched. CDR3 DNA sequence: TGTGCCAGCAGACATAATAGCGTAGCGGGGGCCGGGGATACGCAGTATTTT. Translating gives CASRHNSVAGAGDTQYF.

A few counts support this clonotype. This chain links TRBV5-8 with TRBJ1-1, with D possibly being TRBD1 (6 bases). Trimming shortened V by 2 bases and J by 3 bases, and 17 bases separated the two germline ends. CDR1 and CDR2 from the germline V gene are SGHTS and YDEGEE. The CDR3 is made up of 16 amino acids. The CDR3 spells CASSFAGATLDTEAFF. The CDR3 DNA sequence: TGTGCCAGCAGCTTCGCGGGGGCTACCTTGGACACTGAAGCTTTCTTT.

The chain has TRBV5-6 and TRBJ1-4; no firm D call. Germline V gives CDR1 SGHDT, CDR2 YYEEEE. V was shortened by 1 base and J by 7 bases, with 8 bases between the two germline ends. This CDR3 is built from 13 residues. The DNA for the CDR3 is TGTGCCAGCAGCTTGCAGGCCATTGAAAAACTGTTTTTT. Protein: CASSLQAIEKLFF.

V and J are TRBV5-6 and TRBJ2-7; 8 nucleotides match TRBD1. Trimming removed 2 bases from V and 0 bases from J; junction bases left unmatched: 4. The CDR3 extends over 15 amino acids. In germline, CDR1 is SGHDT, CDR2 YYEEEE. The CDR3 DNA is TGTGCCAGCAGCTTCGGACAGGGTTCCTCCTACGAGCAGTACTTC. Translation: CASSFGQGSSYEQYF.

The rearrangement joins TRBV5-1 to TRBJ1-1; D gene uncertain. The V gene lost 2 bases and the J gene lost 7 bases, with 6 bases spanning the gap. The germline gives CDR1 SGHRS, CDR2 YFSETQ. This CDR3 region has 11 residues. The CDR3 loop is CASSLNGEAFF. CDR3 coding DNA: TGCGCCAGCAGCTTAAACGGTGAAGCTTTCTTT.